The rows below give T cell receptor beta chains drawn from one sample of a study of spatial heterogeneity in lung cancer. TCRdb re-derived calls from the 5' RACE reads in MiXCR, one entry per CDR3 protein. The data show more than 8,000 distinct CDR3 sequences, approximately 7.8% seen once. Sequences were derived from PBMCs, sampled at surgery. The receptors stem from a female donor with early-stage non-small cell lung cancer. CDR3s include the opening cysteine and the closing phenylalanine or tryptophan. A D gene is named only where the DNA matches it firmly. Expanded clones get a size class; other rows say once, few or many, or leave the size out.

TRBD1,TRBV6-1,TRBJ2-3,-,TGTGCCAGCAGTGACAGGGGGCGGCTAGAGGCGCAGTATTTT,CASSDRGRLEAQYF
-,TRBV7-2,TRBJ1-5,many,TGTGCCAGCAGCTTAGTTGGGGGTGCCCAGCCCCAGCATTTT,CASSLVGGAQPQHF
-,TRBV5-1,TRBJ2-3,medium-sized,TGCGCCAGCAGCTTGCTGGGGGATACGCAGTATTTT,CASSLLGDTQYF
-,TRBV19,TRBJ1-4,many,TGTGCCAGTAGAAAACAGTTTGCAACTAATGAAAAACTGTTTTTT,CASRKQFATNEKLFF
TRBD1,TRBV20-1,TRBJ2-2,many,TGCAGTGCTAGGGCCAGACAGGGGGCGACGGACACCGGGGAGCTGTTTTTT,CSARARQGATDTGELFF
-,TRBV9,TRBJ1-1,medium-sized,TGTGCCAGCAGCGTACGGGGCGAGGGTGTGATTAGCGCTGAAGCTTTCTTT,CASSVRGEGVISAEAFF
TRBD1,TRBV5-4,TRBJ1-4,many,TGTGCCAGCAGCTTGGGCGGACAGGGTTCCAATGAAAAACTGTTTTTT,CASSLGGQGSNEKLFF
-,TRBV29-1,TRBJ2-7,few,TGCAGCGTTGAAGTTGGACAGCCTTACGAGCAGTACTTC,CSVEVGQPYEQYF
-,TRBV28,TRBJ1-1,-,TGTGCCAGCAGCCTCCTCAACACTGAAGCTTTCTTT,CASSLLNTEAFF
-,TRBV18,TRBJ2-1,medium-sized,TGTGCCAGCTCACCACCGGGGTTTATTGAGCAGTTCTTC,CASSPPGFIEQFF
TRBD1,TRBV12-3/TRBV12-4,TRBJ1-6,-,TGTGCCAGCAGTTCTCGGACAGGGAGATCACCCCTCCACTTT,CASSSRTGRSPLHF
-,TRBV2,TRBJ1-1,-,TGTGCCAGCAGTATGTTCCCTACAGGGAACACTGAAGCTTTCTTT,CASSMFPTGNTEAFF
TRBD2,TRBV7-2,TRBJ2-1,few,TGTGCCAGCAGCGGCGGTTTTAGCGGGAATGAGCAGTTCTTC,CASSGGFSGNEQFF
-,TRBV5-5,TRBJ2-1,many,TGTGCCAGCAGCTTGAGGCCGGGAGCGACTAACAATGAGCAGTTCTTC,CASSLRPGATNNEQFF
TRBD1,TRBV29-1,TRBJ2-5,medium-sized,TGCAGCGTTGAGCCAGACAGGGAAAAGACCCAGTACTTC,CSVEPDREKTQYF
-,TRBV20-1,TRBJ2-2,medium-sized,TGCAGTGCTGGGGGACAGAACACCGGGGAGCTGTTTTTT,CSAGGQNTGELFF
TRBD2,TRBV18,TRBJ2-1,many,TGTGCCAGCTCACCACCTGTAATGCCGGGACTAGCGGGAGGGCCGGCGGAGCAGTTCTTC,CASSPPVMPGLAGGPAEQFF
-,TRBV12-3/TRBV12-4,TRBJ1-1,-,TGTGCCAGCAGGAATCGGGGGATTGAAGCTTTCTTT,CASRNRGIEAFF
-,TRBV28,TRBJ2-1,many,TGTGCCAGCAGCCCCTCTTCCCGGGTGCCTTTGGGGTTCTTC,CASSPSSRVPLGFF